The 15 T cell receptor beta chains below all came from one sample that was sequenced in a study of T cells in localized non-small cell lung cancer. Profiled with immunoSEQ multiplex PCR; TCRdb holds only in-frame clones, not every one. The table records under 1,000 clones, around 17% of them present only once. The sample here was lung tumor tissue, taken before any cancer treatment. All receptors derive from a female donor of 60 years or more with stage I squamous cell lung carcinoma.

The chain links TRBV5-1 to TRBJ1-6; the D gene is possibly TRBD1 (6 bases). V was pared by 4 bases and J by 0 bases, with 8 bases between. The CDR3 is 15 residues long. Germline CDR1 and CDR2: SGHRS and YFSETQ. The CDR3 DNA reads TGCGCCAGCAGCAAGGACAGCTCCTATAATTCACCCCTCCACTTT. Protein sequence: CASSKDSSYNSPLHF.

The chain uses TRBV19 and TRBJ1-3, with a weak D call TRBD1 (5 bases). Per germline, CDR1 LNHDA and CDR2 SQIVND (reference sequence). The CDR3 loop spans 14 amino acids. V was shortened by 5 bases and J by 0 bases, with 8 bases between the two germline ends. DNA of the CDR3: TGTGCCAGTAGTCCCAGGGACTCTGGAAACACCATATATTTT. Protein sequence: CASSPRDSGNTIYF.

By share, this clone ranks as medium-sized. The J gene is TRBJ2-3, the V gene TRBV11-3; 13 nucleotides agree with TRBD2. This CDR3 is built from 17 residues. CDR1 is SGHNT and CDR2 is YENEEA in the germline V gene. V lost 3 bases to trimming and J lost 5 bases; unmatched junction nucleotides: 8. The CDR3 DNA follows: TGTGCCAGCAGCTTCGGGACTAGCGGGGCGAACAGAGATACGCAGTATTTT. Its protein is CASSFGTSGANRDTQYF.

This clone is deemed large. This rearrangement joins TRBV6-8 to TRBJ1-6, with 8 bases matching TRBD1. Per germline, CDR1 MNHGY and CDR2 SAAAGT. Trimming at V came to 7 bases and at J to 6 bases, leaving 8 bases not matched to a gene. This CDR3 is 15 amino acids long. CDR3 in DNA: TGTGCCAGCAAGCAGGGGGCTCCGACTAATTCACCCCTCCACTTT. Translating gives CASKQGAPTNSPLHF.

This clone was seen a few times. DNA for the CDR3: TGTGCCAGCAGTCTACAGTCGACAAATGAAAAACTGTTTTTT. This sequence encodes CASSLQSTNEKLFF. The V call is TRBV6-8, the J call TRBJ1-4; D remains unclear. Deletions cut 5 bases from V and 5 bases from J, with 12 bases between. The germline V gene encodes CDR1 MNHGY and CDR2 SAAAGT. CDR3 length: 14 residues.

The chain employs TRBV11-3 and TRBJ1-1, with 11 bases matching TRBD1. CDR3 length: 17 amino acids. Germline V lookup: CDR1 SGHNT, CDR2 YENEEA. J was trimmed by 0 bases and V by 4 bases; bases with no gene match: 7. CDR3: CASSSSRDRGMNTEAFF. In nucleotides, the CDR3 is TGTGCCAGCAGCTCGTCCCGGGACAGGGGGATGAACACTGAAGCTTTCTTT. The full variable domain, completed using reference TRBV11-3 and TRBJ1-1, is EAGVVQSPRYKIIEKKQPVAFWCNPISGHNTLYWYLQNLGQGPELLIRYENEEAVDDSQLPKDRFSAERLKGVDSTLKIQPAELGDSAVYLCASSSSRDRGMNTEAFFGQGTRLTVV.

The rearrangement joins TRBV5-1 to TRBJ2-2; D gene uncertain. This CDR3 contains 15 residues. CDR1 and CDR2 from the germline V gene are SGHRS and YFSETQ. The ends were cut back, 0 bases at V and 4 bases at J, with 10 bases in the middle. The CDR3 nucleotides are TGCGCCAGCAGCTTGGACCCACAGAGCACCGGGGAGCTGTTTTTT. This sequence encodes CASSLDPQSTGELFF. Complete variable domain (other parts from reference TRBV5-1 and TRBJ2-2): KAGVTQTPRYLIKTRGQQVTLSCSPISGHRSVSWYQQTPGQGLQFLFEYFSETQRNKGNFPGRFSGRQFSNSRSEMNVSTLELGDSALYLCASSLDPQSTGELFFGEGSRLTVL.

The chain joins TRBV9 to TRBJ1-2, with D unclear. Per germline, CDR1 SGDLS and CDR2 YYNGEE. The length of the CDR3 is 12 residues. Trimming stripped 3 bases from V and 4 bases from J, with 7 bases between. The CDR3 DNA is TGTGCCAGCAGCGAACAGCTCTATGGCTACACCTTC. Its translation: CASSEQLYGYTF.

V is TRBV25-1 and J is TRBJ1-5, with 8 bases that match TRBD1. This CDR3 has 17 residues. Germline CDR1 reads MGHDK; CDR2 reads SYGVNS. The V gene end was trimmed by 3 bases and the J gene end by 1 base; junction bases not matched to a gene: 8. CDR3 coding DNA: TGTGCCAGCAGTGAGGGGGGCAGGGGGCAAAGCAATCAGCCCCAGCATTTT. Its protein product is CASSEGGRGQSNQPQHF.

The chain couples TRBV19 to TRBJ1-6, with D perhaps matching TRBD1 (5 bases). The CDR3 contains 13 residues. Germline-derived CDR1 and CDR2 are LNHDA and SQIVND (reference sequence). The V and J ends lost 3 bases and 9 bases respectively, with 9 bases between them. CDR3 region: CASSIGAVSPLHF. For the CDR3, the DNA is TGTGCCAGTAGTATTGGGGCGGTTTCACCCCTCCACTTT.

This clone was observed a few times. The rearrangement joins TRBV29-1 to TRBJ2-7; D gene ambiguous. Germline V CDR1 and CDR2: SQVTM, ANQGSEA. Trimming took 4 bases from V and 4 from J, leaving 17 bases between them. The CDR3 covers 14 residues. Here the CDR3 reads CSVVVLGSYYEQYF. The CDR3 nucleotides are TGCAGCGTTGTGGTTCTGGGCAGCTATTACGAGCAGTACTTC.

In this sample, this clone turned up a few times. The CDR3 nucleotides read TGCGCCAGCAGCCCCGGACTAGCTGGTGAGACCCAGTACTTC. Translation gives CASSPGLAGETQYF. The chain recombines TRBV23-1 with TRBJ2-5, with 8 nucleotides matching TRBD2. TRBV23-1 is given ORF status, its function remaining uncertain. V was clipped by 6 bases and J by 5 bases; unmatched bases: 8. The CDR3 sequence is 14 residues long.

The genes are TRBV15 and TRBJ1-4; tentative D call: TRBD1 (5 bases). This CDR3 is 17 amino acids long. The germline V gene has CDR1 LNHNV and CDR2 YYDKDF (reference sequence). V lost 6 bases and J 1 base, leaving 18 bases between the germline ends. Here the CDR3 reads CATRRPGLLGTNEKLFF. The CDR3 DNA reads TGTGCCACCAGGCGGCCAGGGCTTCTGGGAACTAATGAAAAACTGTTTTTT.

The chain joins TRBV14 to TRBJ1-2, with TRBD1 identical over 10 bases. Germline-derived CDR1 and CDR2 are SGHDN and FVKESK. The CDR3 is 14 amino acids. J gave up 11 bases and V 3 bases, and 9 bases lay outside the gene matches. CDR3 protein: CASSQDDWTGGYTF. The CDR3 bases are TGTGCCAGCAGCCAGGATGACTGGACAGGGGGATACACCTTC.

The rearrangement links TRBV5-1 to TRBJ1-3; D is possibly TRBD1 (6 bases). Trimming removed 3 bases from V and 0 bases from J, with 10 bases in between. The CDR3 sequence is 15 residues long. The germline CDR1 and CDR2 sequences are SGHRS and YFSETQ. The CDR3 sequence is CASSSGQFSGNTIYF. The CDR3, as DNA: TGCGCCAGCAGCTCGGGACAATTCTCTGGAAACACCATATATTTT.